This TCR beta chain appears in the sequencing data of a study of blood T cell repertoires in COVID-19. Study in general: Sites across the United States, Italy and Spain contributed samples from acute and convalescent COVID-19. In each case, the material was cDNA or gDNA derived from T cells, B-cell-depleted T cells, or PBMCs.

Per the study methods: The authors estimated nucleated cell counts from reference gene primer amplification. TCRdb's table, derived via immunoSEQ multiplex PCR, lists solely in-frame clones and lacks some. D and trimming were read from the DNA, whereas the V and J calls and clone size are those reported in that table. The table includes 55,000 or so clones, 60% to 85% detected once. The CDR3 sequence is 16 residues long. Trimming took off 4 bases at V and 3 bases at J, with 19 bases between the two ends. From germline, CDR1 is MGHRA and CDR2 YSYEKL. The Seattle patients, enrolled during active infection, were followed longitudinally.

This TCR derives from a man aged 30-40 years with COVID-19, enrolled during active disease. The sequenced sample consisted of peripheral blood. The rearrangement joins TRBV4-1 to TRBJ2-7; D ambiguous. The CDR3 coding sequence is TGCGCCAGCAGCCCCGTGGGCCAACAGAAAATCTACGAGCAGTACTTC. As protein: CASSPVGQQKIYEQYF.